The present TCR beta chain was sequenced within a study of T-cell reconstitution after alpha-beta-depleted transplantation in children. Whole-study findings and limits: From surviving recipient T cells and thymic progenitors came the high day-60 TCRbeta diversity observed in some patients. Alpha-beta T cells present about two months after transplant were reported to originate from several hundred expanded graft clones. By one year post-transplant, T-cell counts and diversity largely arose from T cells that were newly produced.

A TCRbeta library incorporating unique molecular identifiers was prepared. TCRdb passed the PCR reads through MiXCR, listing each CDR3 protein once. Among 700,000 to 950,000 distinct CDR3 sequences listed, about 16% were seen once. Concerning this clonotype itself: Its antigen is unknown.

The CDR3 spans 14 residues. V lost 3 bases and J lost 5, with 13 bases in between. The receptor's source is a male patient between 10 and 17 years old who had a stem cell transplant for acute lymphoblastic leukemia, so the T cells may come from the graft donor. The sequencing used PBMCs, mostly from graft donor cells, collected 360 days after TCRalphabeta/CD19-depleted stem cell transplant. The rearrangement uses TRBV12-3 or TRBV12-4 and TRBJ1-1, with a tentative D call TRBD1 (5 bases). The CDR3 region has the DNA TGTGCCAGCAGTTTCGGCAGGGCTTTTACTGAAGCTTTCTTT. Its translation: CASSFGRAFTEAFF.